This passage covers 16 T cell receptor beta chains from one sample sequenced in a study of T cells in Graves' hyperthyroidism and ophthalmopathy. Researchers amplified the TCR beta CDR3 regions from RNA transcripts. Initially, a first-round RT-PCR of the TCR CDR3 employed the HTBI primer set. MiXCR was run by TCRdb on the multiplex PCR reads, yielding one entry per CDR3 protein. The sample includes 560,000 or so distinct CDR3 sequences, 46% of them seen just once. Source material: peripheral blood or thyroid tissue (not recorded which). The receptors here all came from a woman aged 18-35 years with Graves' hyperthyroidism.

CDR3 in DNA: TGTGCCATCAGTGAGTTTCCCCGACAGGGAACCGCCAGTGAGACCCAGTACTTC. Its translation: CAISEFPRQGTASETQYF. This sequence joins TRBV10-3 and TRBJ2-5; 7 nucleotides line up with TRBD1. Looked up from germline, CDR1 is ENHRY and CDR2 is SYGVKD. Germline trimming cut 1 base from V and 5 bases from J; bases unmatched to any gene: 16. This CDR3 has 18 amino acids.

About this clonotype: At one end the junction does not follow the germline gene, possibly because of a read error. This chain links TRBV7-9 with TRBJ1-1, with no clear D. Germline loops: CDR1 SEHNR, CDR2 FQNEAQ (reference sequence). This CDR3 contains 15 residues. The CDR3 here is CASSPSLTLNTEALF. CDR3 nucleotide sequence: TGTGCCAGCAGCCCTTCTTTGACCTTGAACACTGAAGCTCTCTTT.

There are many counts of this clonotype. The rearrangement links TRBV7-9 to TRBJ1-2; D remains ambiguous. Germline V lookup: CDR1 SEHNR, CDR2 FQNEAQ (reference sequence). Deletions cut 5 bases from V and 8 bases from J, with 12 bases between. The CDR3 consists of 12 residues. This CDR3 reads CASSGRLSGYTF. DNA of the CDR3: TGTGCCAGCAGCGGCAGGCTGTCAGGCTACACCTTC. The full variable domain, in which reference TRBV7-9 and TRBJ1-2 provide the parts outside the CDR3, is DTGVSQNPRHKITKRGQNVTFRCDPISEHNRLYWYRQTLGQGPEFLTYFQNEAQLEKSRLLSDRFSAERPKGSFSTLEIQRTEQGDSAMYLCASSGRLSGYTFGSGTRLTVV.

The chain joins TRBV24-1 to TRBJ2-5, with D perhaps TRBD1 or TRBD2 (5 bases each). The V end was cut by 0 bases, the J end by 0 bases, with 10 bases between. Looked up from germline, CDR1 is KGHDR and CDR2 is SFDVKD. The CDR3 has 16 residues. The DNA for the CDR3 is TGTGCCACCAGTGATTTGGCCGGGGCGCACCAAGAGACCCAGTACTTC. Translation gives CATSDLAGAHQETQYF.

This clonotype was recorded many times. This chain connects TRBV10-3 to TRBJ1-5, with D unresolved. CDR1 and CDR2 from the germline V gene are ENHRY and SYGVKD. V shed 2 bases and J shed 2 bases, with 7 bases lying between them. This CDR3 has 14 residues. CDR3 DNA: TGTGCCATCAGTGAGGTCCACGGCAATCAGCCCCAGCATTTT. Amino acid sequence: CAISEVHGNQPQHF.

This clonotype was picked up a small number of times. The chain uses TRBV2 and TRBJ2-2; D is undetermined. The V end was cut by 2 bases, the J end by 0 bases, with 7 bases between. The CDR3 consists of 15 residues. Germline V lookup: CDR1 SNHLY, CDR2 FYNNEI. CDR3 coding DNA: TGTGCCAGCAGTGAACGGCGGACGAACACCGGGGAGCTGTTTTTT. Encoded protein: CASSERRTNTGELFF. Supplemented by reference TRBV2 and TRBJ2-2, the full variable domain reads EPEVTQTPSHQVTQMGQEVILRCVPISNHLYFYWYRQILGQKVEFLVSFYNNEISEKSEIFDDQFSVERPDGSNFTLKIRSTKLEDSAMYFCASSERRTNTGELFFGEGSRLTVL.

CDR3 amino acids: CASSQVGTGLSYTF. The CDR3 nucleotides read TGTGCCAGCAGCCAAGTCGGGACAGGGTTGAGCTACACCTTC. The rearrangement joins TRBV7-9 to TRBJ1-2, with 9 bases matching TRBD1. CDR3 length: 14 residues. Germline CDR1 SEHNR, CDR2 FQNEAQ (reference sequence). J was trimmed by 9 bases and V by 5 bases; bases with no gene match: 10.

This chain connects TRBV7-9 to TRBJ2-5; TRBD1 agrees at 7 bases. The CDR3 runs to 18 residues. CDR1 is SEHNR and CDR2 is FQNEAQ in the germline V gene (reference sequence). V lost 7 bases and J lost 4; bases outside the gene matches: 21. CDR3 nucleotides: TGTGCCAGCACAGGTTCGACAGGCCAGGGGGAACGCCTAGAGACCCAGTACTTC. It encodes CASTGSTGQGERLETQYF.

V gene TRBV2 combines with J gene TRBJ2-7; 8 bases line up with TRBD2. Germline trimming cut 9 bases from V and 7 bases from J; bases unmatched to any gene: 8. The V gene's germline CDR1 is SNHLY and CDR2 FYNNEI. This CDR3 is built from 12 residues. In DNA, the CDR3 is TGTGCCAGTGGGGGACTAGTCCATGAGCAGTACTTC. Translating gives CASGGLVHEQYF.

In its sample, this clonotype was seen a few times. This rearrangement joins TRBV20-1 to TRBJ1-4, with D tentatively TRBD1 (6 bases). The CDR3 is made up of 13 amino acids. V lost 4 bases and J lost 7, with 13 bases in between. CDR1 and CDR2 from the germline V gene are DFQATT and SNEGSKA (reference sequence). The CDR3, as DNA: TGCAGTGCTACCCAGGGGAAGGGTGAAAAACTGTTTTTT. This codes for CSATQGKGEKLFF.

The J gene is TRBJ1-1, the V gene TRBV29-1, with 9 bases aligning to TRBD1. The length of the CDR3 is 13 residues. With V trimmed by 7 bases and J by 4 bases, 7 bases remained unmatched. Germline-derived CDR1 and CDR2 are SQVTM and ANQGSEA. CDR3 DNA sequence: TGCAGCGGATCCGGGACAGGGACCACTGAAGCTTTCTTT. It specifies CSGSGTGTTEAFF.

This clonotype was counted at least ten times. The chain links TRBV7-3 to TRBJ1-4; weak D call: TRBD1 (5 bases). Germline assignment: CDR1 SGHTA and CDR2 FQGTGA. V was trimmed by 4 bases and J by 8 bases, leaving 14 bases between them. The CDR3 consists of 14 residues. The CDR3 loop reads CASSSNGRGEKLFF. The CDR3 DNA follows: TGTGCCAGCAGCTCAAACGGGCGGGGCGAAAAACTGTTTTTT.

The chain is built from TRBV12-3 or TRBV12-4 and TRBJ1-1; no firm D call. The CDR3 consists of 12 residues. The V end was cut by 5 bases, the J end by 8 bases, with 12 bases between. CDR3 nucleotides: TGTGCCAGCAGTCAACTTGGGGTAGAAGCTTTCTTT. It encodes CASSQLGVEAFF.

The CDR3 DNA reads TGTGCCAGCAGCACTACGGGACAGGGTACCAACGAGCAGTACTTC. Its translation is CASSTTGQGTNEQYF. This chain links TRBV11-2 with TRBJ2-7, with TRBD1 matching over 9 bases. This CDR3 region has 15 residues. V was pared by 5 bases and J by 5 bases, with 10 bases of the junction left unmatched. Germline V gene data show CDR1 as SGHAT and CDR2 as FQNNGV.

The V and J genes are TRBV10-3 and TRBJ1-2; 9 bases match TRBD1. The ends lost 6 bases at V and 0 bases at J; junction bases unmatched: 5. The CDR3 has 15 residues. Germline V CDR1 and CDR2: ENHRY, SYGVKD. CDR3 nucleotides: TGTGCCATCAGCCCCCGGGACAGGGCTAACTATGGCTACACCTTC. Amino acids: CAISPRDRANYGYTF.

The CDR3 loop reads CASSPAGGRGSLEQYF. CDR3 nucleotides: TGTGCCAGCTCACCAGCCGGTGGCAGGGGCTCTCTCGAGCAGTACTTC. The V gene is TRBV7-9, the J gene TRBJ2-7; weak D call: TRBD1 (6 bases). Germline CDR1 SEHNR, CDR2 FQNEAQ (reference sequence). This CDR3 is built from 16 residues. V was cut by 8 bases and J by 6 bases, with 26 bases left in between.